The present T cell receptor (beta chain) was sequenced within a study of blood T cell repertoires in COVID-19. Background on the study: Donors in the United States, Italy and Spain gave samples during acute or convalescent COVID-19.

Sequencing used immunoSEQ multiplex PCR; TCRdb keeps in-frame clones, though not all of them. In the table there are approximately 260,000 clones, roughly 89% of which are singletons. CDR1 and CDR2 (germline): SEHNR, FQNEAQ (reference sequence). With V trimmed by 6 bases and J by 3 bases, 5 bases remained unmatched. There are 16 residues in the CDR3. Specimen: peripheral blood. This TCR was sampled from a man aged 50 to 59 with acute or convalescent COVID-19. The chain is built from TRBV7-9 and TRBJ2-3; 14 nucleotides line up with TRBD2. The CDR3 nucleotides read TGTGCCAGCAGGGGGACTAGCGGGGGATTGACAGATACGCAGTATTTT. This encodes CASRGTSGGLTDTQYF.